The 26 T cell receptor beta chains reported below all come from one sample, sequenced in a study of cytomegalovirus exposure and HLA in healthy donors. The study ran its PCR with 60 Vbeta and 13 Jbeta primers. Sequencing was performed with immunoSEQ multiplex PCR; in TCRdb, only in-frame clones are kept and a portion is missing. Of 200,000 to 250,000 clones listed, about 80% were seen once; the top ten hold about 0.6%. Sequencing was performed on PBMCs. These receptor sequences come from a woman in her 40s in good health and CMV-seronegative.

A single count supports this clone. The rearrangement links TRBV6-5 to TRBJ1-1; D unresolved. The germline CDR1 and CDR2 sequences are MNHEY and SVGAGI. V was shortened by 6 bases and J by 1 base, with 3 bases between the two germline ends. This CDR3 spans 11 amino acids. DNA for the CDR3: TGTGCCAGCAGCCGGAACACTGAAGCTTTCTTT. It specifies CASSRNTEAFF.

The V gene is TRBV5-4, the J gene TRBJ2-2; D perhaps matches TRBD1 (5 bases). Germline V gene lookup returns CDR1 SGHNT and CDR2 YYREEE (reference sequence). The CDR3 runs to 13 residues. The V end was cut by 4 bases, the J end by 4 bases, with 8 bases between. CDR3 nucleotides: TGTGCCAGCAGCAGAGACAGCACCGGGGAGCTGTTTTTT. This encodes CASSRDSTGELFF.

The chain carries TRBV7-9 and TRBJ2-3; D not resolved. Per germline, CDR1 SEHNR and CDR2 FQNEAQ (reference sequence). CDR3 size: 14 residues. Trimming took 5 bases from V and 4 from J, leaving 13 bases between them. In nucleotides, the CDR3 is TGTGCCAGCAGCCAAGCGTCCATCTCAGATACGCAGTATTTT. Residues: CASSQASISDTQYF.

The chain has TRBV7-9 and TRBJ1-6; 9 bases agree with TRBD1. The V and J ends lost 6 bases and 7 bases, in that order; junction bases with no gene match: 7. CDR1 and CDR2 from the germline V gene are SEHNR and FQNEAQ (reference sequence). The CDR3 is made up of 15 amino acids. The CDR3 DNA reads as TGTGCCAGCAGACATCGACAGGGGGAGAATTCACCCCTCCACTTT. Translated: CASRHRQGENSPLHF.

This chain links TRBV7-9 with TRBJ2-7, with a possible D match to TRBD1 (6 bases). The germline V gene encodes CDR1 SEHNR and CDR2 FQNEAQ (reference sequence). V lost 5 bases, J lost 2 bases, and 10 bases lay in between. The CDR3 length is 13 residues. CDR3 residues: CASSTRDTYEQYF. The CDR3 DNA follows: TGTGCCAGCAGCACCAGGGACACCTACGAGCAGTACTTC.

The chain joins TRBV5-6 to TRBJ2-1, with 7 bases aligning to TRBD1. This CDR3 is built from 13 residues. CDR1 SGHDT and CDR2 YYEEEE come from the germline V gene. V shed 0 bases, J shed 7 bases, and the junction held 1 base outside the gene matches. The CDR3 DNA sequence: TGTGCCAGCAGCTTGGTACAGGGGAATGAGCAGTTCTTC. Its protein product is CASSLVQGNEQFF.

CDR3 protein: CAAHAGGGNEQFF. In nucleotides, the CDR3 is TGTGCCGCCCACGCGGGGGGAGGGAATGAGCAGTTCTTC. The V call is TRBV6-1, the J call TRBJ2-1, with 8 nucleotides matching TRBD2. The CDR3 sequence is 13 residues long. V lost 11 bases and J lost 7; bases outside the gene matches: 10. Germline V CDR1 and CDR2: MNHNS, SASEGT.

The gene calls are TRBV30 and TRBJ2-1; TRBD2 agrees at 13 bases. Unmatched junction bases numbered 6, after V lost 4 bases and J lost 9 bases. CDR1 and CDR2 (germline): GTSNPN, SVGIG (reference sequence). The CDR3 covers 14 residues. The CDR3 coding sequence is TGTGCCTGGAAGAGGACTAGCGGGGGTGGTGAGCAGTTCTTC. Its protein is CAWKRTSGGGEQFF. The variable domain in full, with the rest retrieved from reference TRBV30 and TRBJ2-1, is SQTIHQWPATLVQPVGSPLSLECTVEGTSNPNLYWYRQAAGRGLQLLFYSVGIGQISSEVPQNLSASRPQDRQFILSSKKLLLSDSGFYLCAWKRTSGGGEQFFGPGTRLTVL.

The chain's CDR3 is CASSRTGGIFDTQYF. The CDR3 DNA reads TGTGCCAGCAGCCGGACAGGGGGCATTTTCGATACGCAGTATTTT. The chain links TRBV7-9 to TRBJ2-3; TRBD1 matches 11 bases. Losses at the gene ends were 5 bases for V and 6 bases for J; bases not matched to a gene: 7. The CDR3 length is 15 residues. The germline V gene has CDR1 SEHNR and CDR2 FQNEAQ (reference sequence).

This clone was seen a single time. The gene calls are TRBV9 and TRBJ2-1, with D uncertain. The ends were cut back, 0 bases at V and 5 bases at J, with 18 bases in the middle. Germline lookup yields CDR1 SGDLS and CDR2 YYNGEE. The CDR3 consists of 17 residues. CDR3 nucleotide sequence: TGTGCCAGCAGCGTAGAGCTGAGGCCCAAGGTGGACAATGAGCAGTTCTTC. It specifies CASSVELRPKVDNEQFF.

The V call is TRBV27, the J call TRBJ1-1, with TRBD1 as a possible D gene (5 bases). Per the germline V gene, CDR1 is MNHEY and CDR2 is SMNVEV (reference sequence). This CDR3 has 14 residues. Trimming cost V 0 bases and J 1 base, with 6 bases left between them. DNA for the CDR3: TGTGCCAGCAGTTTATCTAGGGGGAACACTGAAGCTTTCTTT. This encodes CASSLSRGNTEAFF.

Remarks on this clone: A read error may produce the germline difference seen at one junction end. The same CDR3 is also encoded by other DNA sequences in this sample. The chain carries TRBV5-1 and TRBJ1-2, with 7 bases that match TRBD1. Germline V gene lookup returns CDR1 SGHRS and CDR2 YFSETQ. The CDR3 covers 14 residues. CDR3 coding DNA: TGTGCCAGCAGCCCCGGGACAGCAGTCTATGGCTACACCTTC. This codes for CASSPGTAVYGYTF.

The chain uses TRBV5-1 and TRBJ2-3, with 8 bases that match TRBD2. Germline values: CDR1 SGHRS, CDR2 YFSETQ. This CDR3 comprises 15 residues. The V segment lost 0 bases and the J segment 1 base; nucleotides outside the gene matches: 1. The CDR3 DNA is TGCGCCAGCAGCTTGGCAGCGGGGGGCACAGATACGCAGTATTTT. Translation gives CASSLAAGGTDTQYF.

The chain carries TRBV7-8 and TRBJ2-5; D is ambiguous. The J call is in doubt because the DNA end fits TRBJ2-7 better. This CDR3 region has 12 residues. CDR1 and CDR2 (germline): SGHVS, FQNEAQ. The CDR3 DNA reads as TGTGCCAGCAGCCTCCAAGCCTACGAGCAGTACTTC. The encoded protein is CASSLQAYEQYF.

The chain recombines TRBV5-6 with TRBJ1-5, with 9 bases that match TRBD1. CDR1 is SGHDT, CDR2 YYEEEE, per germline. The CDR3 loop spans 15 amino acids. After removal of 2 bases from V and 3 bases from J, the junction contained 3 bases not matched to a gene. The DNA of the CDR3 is TGTGCCAGCAGCTTTGGGACAGGGTACAATCAGCCCCAGCATTTT. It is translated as CASSFGTGYNQPQHF.

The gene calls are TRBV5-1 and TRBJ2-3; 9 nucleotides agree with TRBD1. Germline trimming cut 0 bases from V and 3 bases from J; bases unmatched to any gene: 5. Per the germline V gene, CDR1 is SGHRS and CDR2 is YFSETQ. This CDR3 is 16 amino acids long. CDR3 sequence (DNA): TGCGCCAGCAGCTTGGGGACAGGGGCAGGGACAGATACGCAGTATTTT. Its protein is CASSLGTGAGTDTQYF. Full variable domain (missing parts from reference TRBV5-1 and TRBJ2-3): KAGVTQTPRYLIKTRGQQVTLSCSPISGHRSVSWYQQTPGQGLQFLFEYFSETQRNKGNFPGRFSGRQFSNSRSEMNVSTLELGDSALYLCASSLGTGAGTDTQYFGPGTRLTVL.

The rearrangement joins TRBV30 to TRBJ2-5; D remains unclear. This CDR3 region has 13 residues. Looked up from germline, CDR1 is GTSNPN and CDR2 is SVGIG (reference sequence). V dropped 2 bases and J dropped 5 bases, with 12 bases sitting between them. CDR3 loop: CAWSSHPRETQYF. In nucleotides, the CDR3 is TGTGCCTGGAGTTCCCACCCCCGGGAGACCCAGTACTTC.

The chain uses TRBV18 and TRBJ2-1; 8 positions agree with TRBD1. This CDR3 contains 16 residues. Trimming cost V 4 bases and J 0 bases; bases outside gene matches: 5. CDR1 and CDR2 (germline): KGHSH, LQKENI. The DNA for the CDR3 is TGTGCCAGCTCACGCGACAGGGGTGGCTCCTACAATGAGCAGTTCTTC. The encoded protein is CASSRDRGGSYNEQFF. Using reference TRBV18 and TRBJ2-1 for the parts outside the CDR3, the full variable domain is NAGVMQNPRHLVRRRGQEARLRCSPMKGHSHVYWYRQLPEEGLKFMVYLQKENIIDESGMPKERFSAEFPKEGPSILRIQQVVRGDSAAYFCASSRDRGGSYNEQFFGPGTRLTVL.

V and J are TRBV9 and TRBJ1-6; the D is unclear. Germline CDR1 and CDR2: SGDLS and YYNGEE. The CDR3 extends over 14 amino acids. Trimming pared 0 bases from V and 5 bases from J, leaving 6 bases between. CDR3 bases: TGTGCCAGCAGCGTAGGGCCGAATAATTCACCCCTCCACTTT. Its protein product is CASSVGPNNSPLHF.

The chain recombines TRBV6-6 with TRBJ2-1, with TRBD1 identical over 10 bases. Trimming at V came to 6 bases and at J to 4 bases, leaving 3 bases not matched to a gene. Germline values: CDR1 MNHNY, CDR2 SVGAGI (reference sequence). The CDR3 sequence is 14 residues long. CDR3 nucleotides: TGTGCCAGCAGCCAGGGACAGGGGTACAATGAGCAGTTCTTC. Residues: CASSQGQGYNEQFF.

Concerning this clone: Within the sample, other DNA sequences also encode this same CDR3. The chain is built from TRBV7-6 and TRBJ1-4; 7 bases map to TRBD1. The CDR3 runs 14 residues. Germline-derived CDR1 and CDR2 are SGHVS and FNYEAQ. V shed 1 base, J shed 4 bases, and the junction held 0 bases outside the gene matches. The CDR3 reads CASSLGQGNEKLFF. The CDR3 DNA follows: TGTGCCAGCAGCTTAGGACAGGGTAATGAAAAACTGTTTTTT.

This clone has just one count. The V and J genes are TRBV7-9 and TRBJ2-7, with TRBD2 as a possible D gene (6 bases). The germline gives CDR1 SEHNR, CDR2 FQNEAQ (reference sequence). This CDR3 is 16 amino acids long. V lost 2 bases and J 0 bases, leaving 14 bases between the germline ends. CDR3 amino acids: CASSLMAAGSSYEQYF. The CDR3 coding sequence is TGTGCCAGCAGCTTAATGGCGGCGGGGAGCTCCTACGAGCAGTACTTC.

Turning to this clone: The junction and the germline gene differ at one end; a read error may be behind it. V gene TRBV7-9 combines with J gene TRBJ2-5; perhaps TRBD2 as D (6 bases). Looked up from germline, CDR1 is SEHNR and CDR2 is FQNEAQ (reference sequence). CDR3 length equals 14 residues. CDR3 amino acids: CSSSIRSGQETQYF. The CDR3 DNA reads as TGTTCCAGCAGCATCCGTAGCGGCCAAGAGACCCAGTACTTC.

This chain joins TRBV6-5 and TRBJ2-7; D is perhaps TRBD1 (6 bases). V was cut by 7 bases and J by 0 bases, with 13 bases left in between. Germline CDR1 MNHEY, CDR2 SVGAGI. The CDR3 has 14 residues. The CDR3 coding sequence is TGTGCCAGCACTAGGGACACACACTCCTACGAGCAGTACTTC. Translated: CASTRDTHSYEQYF.

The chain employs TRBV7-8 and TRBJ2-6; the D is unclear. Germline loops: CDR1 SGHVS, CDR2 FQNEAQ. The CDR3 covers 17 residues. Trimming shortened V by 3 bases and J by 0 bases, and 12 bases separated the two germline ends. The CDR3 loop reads CASSFRYNHSGANVLTF. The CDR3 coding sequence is TGTGCCAGCAGCTTTCGGTATAACCACTCTGGGGCCAACGTCCTGACTTTC.

This CDR3 is CASSGGTVADEQYF. For the CDR3, the DNA is TGTGCCAGCAGTGGCGGGACAGTGGCAGACGAGCAGTACTTC. This chain joins TRBV6-5 and TRBJ2-7; possible D gene TRBD1, 7 bases. CDR1 is MNHEY, CDR2 SVGAGI, per germline. V was clipped by 5 bases and J by 5 bases, with 16 bases between them. The CDR3 is made up of 14 amino acids.